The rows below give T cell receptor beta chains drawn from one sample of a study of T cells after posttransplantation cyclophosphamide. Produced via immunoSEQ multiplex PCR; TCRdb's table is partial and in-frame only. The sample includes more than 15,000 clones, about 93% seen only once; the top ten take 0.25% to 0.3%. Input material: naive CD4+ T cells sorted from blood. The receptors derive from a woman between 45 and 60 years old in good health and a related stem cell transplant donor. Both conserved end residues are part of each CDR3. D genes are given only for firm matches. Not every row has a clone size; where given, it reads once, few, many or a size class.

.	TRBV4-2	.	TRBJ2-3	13	CASSQDITDTQYF	TGTGCCAGCAGCCAAGATATCACAGATACGCAGTATTTT
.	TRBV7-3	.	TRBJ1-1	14	CASSLIPTVTEAFF	TGTGCCAGCAGCTTAATCCCGACAGTCACTGAAGCTTTCTTT
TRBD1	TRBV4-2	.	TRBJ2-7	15	CASSQGTGEAYEQYF	TGTGCCAGCAGCCAAGGGACAGGGGAAGCCTACGAGCAGTACTTC
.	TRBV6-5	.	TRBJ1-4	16	CASSYTKGATNEKLFF	TGTGCCAGCAGTTACACGAAGGGGGCAACTAATGAAAAACTGTTTTTT
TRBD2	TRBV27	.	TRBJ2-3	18	CASSFRPPTSGYTDTQYF	TGTGCCAGCAGTTTCCGACCTCCGACTAGCGGCTACACAGATACGCAGTATTTT
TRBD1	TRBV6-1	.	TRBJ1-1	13	CASRDRSDTEAFF	TGTGCCAGCAGGGACAGGAGTGACACTGAAGCTTTCTTT
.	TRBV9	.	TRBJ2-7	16	CASSVDGGNPSYEQYF	TGTGCCAGCAGCGTAGATGGCGGGAACCCTTCCTACGAGCAGTACTTC
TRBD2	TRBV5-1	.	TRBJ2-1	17	CASSFKTSTNSYNEQFF	TGCGCCAGCAGCTTCAAGACTAGCACCAACTCCTACAATGAGCAGTTCTTC
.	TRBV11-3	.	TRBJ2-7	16	CASSLDSGQFSYEQYF	TGTGCCAGCAGCTTAGATTCTGGACAGTTCTCCTACGAGCAGTACTTC
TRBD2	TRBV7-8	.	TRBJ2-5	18	CASSPGLAGGPLRGTQYF	TGTGCCAGCAGCCCGGGACTAGCGGGAGGGCCGCTGCGAGGGACCCAGTACTTC
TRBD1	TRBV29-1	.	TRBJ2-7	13	CSVKTGGLYEQYF	TGCAGCGTAAAGACAGGGGGCTTATACGAGCAGTACTTC
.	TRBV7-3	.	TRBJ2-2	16	CASSLTRSGKAGELFF	TGTGCCAGCAGCTTAACTAGGTCAGGGAAAGCCGGGGAGCTGTTTTTT
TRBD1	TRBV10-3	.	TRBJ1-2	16	CAISEFTTGTGNGYTF	TGTGCCATCAGTGAGTTTACCACCGGGACAGGAAATGGCTACACCTTC
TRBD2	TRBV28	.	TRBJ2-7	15	CASRRTSGRLYEQYF	TGTGCCAGCAGGCGGACTAGCGGGAGACTATACGAGCAGTACTTC
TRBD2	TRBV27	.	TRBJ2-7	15	CASSFRGSASYEQYF	TGTGCCAGCAGTTTTCGCGGGAGCGCGTCCTACGAGCAGTACTTC
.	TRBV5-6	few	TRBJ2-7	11	CASSRFYEQYF	TGTGCCAGCAGTCGTTTCTACGAGCAGTACTTC
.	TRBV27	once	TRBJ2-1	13	CASSLSPEAEQFF	TGTGCCAGCAGTTTATCGCCGGAGGCTGAGCAGTTCTTC
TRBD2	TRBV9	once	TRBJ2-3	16	CASSRLAGPSTDTQYF	TGTGCCAGCAGTAGACTAGCGGGTCCTAGCACAGATACGCAGTATTTT
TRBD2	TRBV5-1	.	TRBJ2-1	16	CASGLAETDRRNEQFF	TGCGCCAGCGGGCTAGCGGAAACCGACCGGAGGAATGAGCAGTTCTTC
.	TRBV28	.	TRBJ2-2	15	CASSLVSRNTGELFF	TGTGCCAGCAGTTTAGTGTCCAGGAACACCGGGGAGCTGTTTTTT
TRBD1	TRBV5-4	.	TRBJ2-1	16	CASSLVRGTGGNEQFF	TGTGCCAGCAGCTTGGTTAGGGGGACAGGGGGCAATGAGCAGTTCTTC
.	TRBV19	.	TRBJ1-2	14	CASRVAAGNYGYTF	TGTGCCAGTAGGGTGGCAGCGGGTAACTATGGCTACACCTTC
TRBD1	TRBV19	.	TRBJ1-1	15	CASSTRQGANTEAFF	TGTGCCAGTAGTACTCGACAGGGGGCTAACACTGAAGCTTTCTTT
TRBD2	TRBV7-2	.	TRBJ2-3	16	CASSLGGTSGSDTQYF	TGTGCCAGCAGCTTAGGAGGGACTAGCGGGAGTGATACGCAGTATTTT
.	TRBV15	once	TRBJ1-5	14	CATSIQGSNQPQHF	TGTGCCACCAGCATACAGGGTAGCAATCAGCCCCAGCATTTT
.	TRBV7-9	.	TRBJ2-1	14	CASSLTSSYNEQFF	TGTGCCAGCAGCTTAACTAGCTCCTACAATGAGCAGTTCTTC
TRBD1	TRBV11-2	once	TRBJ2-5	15	CASRPPGQALRAQYF	TGTGCCAGCAGACCTCCGGGACAGGCGCTAAGGGCCCAGTACTTC
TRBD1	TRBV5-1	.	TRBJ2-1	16	CASSLTGGDGANEQFF	TGCGCCAGCAGCCTGACAGGGGGCGACGGGGCAAATGAGCAGTTCTTC
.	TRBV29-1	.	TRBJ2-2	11	CSVSSAGELFF	TGCAGCGTTTCTAGCGCCGGGGAGCTGTTTTTT
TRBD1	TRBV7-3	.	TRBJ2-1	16	CASSGDRVGSYNEQFF	TGTGCCAGCAGCGGGGACAGGGTAGGGTCCTACAATGAGCAGTTCTTC
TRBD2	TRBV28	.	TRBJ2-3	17	CASSSPPGSGFTDTQYF	TGTGCCAGCAGTTCTCCTCCGGGTAGCGGGTTCACAGATACGCAGTATTTT
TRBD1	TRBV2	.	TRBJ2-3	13	CASRDRGTDTQYF	TGTGCCAGCAGGGACAGGGGCACAGATACGCAGTATTTT
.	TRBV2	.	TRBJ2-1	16	CASPTRERFGVNEQFF	TGTGCCAGCCCTACGAGGGAGAGGTTCGGTGTCAATGAGCAGTTCTTC